The rows below give T cell receptor beta chains drawn from one sample of a study of blood T cell repertoires in COVID-19. Repertoires were generated with immunoSEQ multiplex PCR, while TCRdb's copy carries only in-frame clones and drops some. The sample shows about 64,000 clones, more than 75% of them seen only once. The specimen was peripheral blood. Receptors originate from a human donor in a cohort sampled during active COVID-19. Each CDR3 is given with its conserved first and last residue. The D gene is left open where the match is weak. Clone sizes are given selectively: once, few, many, or a class where the clone is expanded.

>TRBJ2-3|NA|TRBV6-6|NA
TGTGCCAGCGGATACCTGGGGGGGCGGGCAGATACGCAGTATTTT
CASGYLGGRADTQYF
>TRBJ2-1|NA|TRBV5-4|TRBD2
TGTGCCAGCAGCCGGAGCGGGGGGAACTACAATGAGCAGTTCTTC
CASSRSGGNYNEQFF
>TRBJ2-5|NA|TRBV21-1|NA
TGTGCCAGCAGGGAAGGGAGCCGCCAAGAGACCCAGTACTTC
CASREGSRQETQYF
>TRBJ2-1|once|TRBV10-3|NA
TGTGCCATCAGTGAGTCGAGGACTTCCAATGAGCAGTTCTTC
CAISESRTSNEQFF
>TRBJ1-3|NA|TRBV6-4|TRBD1
TGTGCCAGCAGTGACACCCACAGGGGTGGAAACACCATATATTTT
CASSDTHRGGNTIYF
>TRBJ2-2|NA|TRBV27|TRBD2
TGTGCCAGCAAGGCTAGCGGGGGCGGCGGGGAGCTGTTTTTT
CASKASGGGGELFF
>TRBJ1-3|NA|TRBV7-9|NA
TGTGCCAGCAGCCGAACGGGGTTTGGAAACACCATATATTTT
CASSRTGFGNTIYF
>TRBJ1-6|NA|TRBV6-1|NA
TGTGCCAGCAGTGAAGTTGTGTGGGTCCGGGGGTTGAATTCACCCCTCCACTTT
CASSEVVWVRGLNSPLHF
>TRBJ2-5|NA|TRBV5-5|NA
TGTGCCAGCAGCTTGGAGCAGAAGCGGGTAGAGACCCAGTACTTC
CASSLEQKRVETQYF
>TRBJ1-6|NA|TRBV2|TRBD1
TGTGCCAGTCAACAGGGGCGGACCTATAATTCACCCCTCCACTTT
CASQQGRTYNSPLHF
>TRBJ1-1|NA|TRBV10-3|TRBD1
TGTGCCATCAGTGGATGGGACAGCGGAAACACTGAAGCTTTCTTT
CAISGWDSGNTEAFF
>TRBJ2-5|NA|TRBV5-1|TRBD1
TGCGCCAGCAGCTCAGGGGGCTTGGAGACCCAGTACTTC
CASSSGGLETQYF
>TRBJ1-5|NA|TRBV5-1|NA
TGCGCCAGCAGCTTGGGGCAGGGTGACAATCAGCCCCAGCATTTT
CASSLGQGDNQPQHF
>TRBJ2-1|NA|TRBV12-5|NA
TGTGCTAGTGGTTTGGTACAGTCAGGCATGAGCTACAATGAGCAGTTCTTC
CASGLVQSGMSYNEQFF
>TRBJ1-5|NA|TRBV30|NA
TGTGCCTGGAGTTCACAGGAGAATCAGCCCCAGCATTTT
CAWSSQENQPQHF
>TRBJ1-1|NA|TRBV30|NA
TGTGCCTGGAGTCTGAAGCCGGGAGTTGAAGCTTTCTTT
CAWSLKPGVEAFF
>TRBJ1-2|NA|TRBV18|NA
TGTGCCAGCTCACTCAACAGGGATGTTTATGGCTACACCTTC
CASSLNRDVYGYTF
>TRBJ1-5|NA|TRBV27|TRBD1
TGTGCCAGCAGTGGACAGGGATTTAGCAATCAGCCCCAGCATTTT
CASSGQGFSNQPQHF
>TRBJ2-2|NA|TRBV28|TRBD2
TGTGCCAGCAGCCCGGGACTAGCGGGGGTTCGGAACACCGGGGAGCTGTTTTTT
CASSPGLAGVRNTGELFF
>TRBJ2-2|NA|TRBV5-4|TRBD2
TGTGCCAGCAGCTGGACTAGCGGCACCGGGGAGCTGTTTTTT
CASSWTSGTGELFF
>TRBJ1-1|NA|TRBV27|TRBD1
TGTGCCAGCAGTTTAGACAGGGGCTGGAACACTGAAGCTTTCTTT
CASSLDRGWNTEAFF
>TRBJ1-4|NA|TRBV28|NA
TGTGCCAGCAGTTGGTCACAGGGTGGTGAAAAACTGTTTTTT
CASSWSQGGEKLFF
>TRBJ1-1|NA|TRBV12-3/TRBV12-4|NA
TGTGCCAGCAGCCCAGGGGTCCATGAAGCTTTCTTT
CASSPGVHEAFF
>TRBJ2-7|NA|TRBV2|TRBD2
TGTGCCAGCACCGCAGGGACTAGCGGGGGGGGAACCTACGAGCAGTACTTC
CASTAGTSGGGTYEQYF
>TRBJ1-1|NA|TRBV5-4|NA
TGTGCCAGCAGCGTGCAGGGGTGGGACACTGAAGCTTTCTTT
CASSVQGWDTEAFF
>TRBJ1-6|many|TRBV27|NA
TGTGCCAGCAGCCTCAGGGTTACTAATTCACCCCTCCACTTT
CASSLRVTNSPLHF
>TRBJ1-2|few|TRBV7-6|TRBD1
TGTGCCAGCAGCGCAGGGGGATGGGGCTACACCTTC
CASSAGGWGYTF
>TRBJ2-5|NA|TRBV19|NA
TGTGCCAGTAGTATCGGGGTTGGTGAGACCCAGTACTTC
CASSIGVGETQYF
>TRBJ1-5|NA|TRBV10-3|NA
TGTGCCATCAGTGAGTCGCTAGCCCCTAGCAATCAGCCCCAGCATTTT
CAISESLAPSNQPQHF